This T cell receptor beta chain was recovered during a study of human T cells and chemical hapten exposure. Broader study findings: No shift was seen in TCRs above 1 in 1000 frequency with DPC sensitization.

CDR3 length equals 16 residues. V gave up 0 bases and J gave up 2 bases; unmatched junction bases: 5. Germline lookup yields CDR1 SGDLS and CDR2 YYNGEE. The library labeled individual cDNA molecules by adding unique molecular identifiers to them. TCRdb reanalysed the RACE reads using MiXCR and keeps one entry per CDR3 protein. The table shows 150,000 to 200,000 distinct CDR3 sequences, with about 30% occurring only once. This clonotype was found a few times. Its target is not known. Stated time point: patch test 3, about 24 weeks after DPC sensitization. Treatment reported: therapeutic diphenylcyclopropenone sensitization with weekly scalp DPC. Samples of blood were obtained prior to the application of each patch test. People who gave samples had alopecia, were 18 to 70 years old, and were suitable for DPC.

This sequence originates from a woman aged 18 to 35 with alopecia areata. Some clones in this sample may be carry-over from other donors' samples. Sequencing was performed on whole blood, taken in connection with sensitization to the hapten diphenylcyclopropenone (DPC). V and J are TRBV9 and TRBJ2-1; 7 bases align to TRBD2. The CDR3 loop is CASSVGGGEPYNEQFF. The CDR3 DNA sequence: TGTGCCAGCAGCGTAGGCGGGGGAGAACCCTACAATGAGCAGTTCTTC.